Listed below are T cell receptor beta chains from one sample, sequenced in a study of blood T cell repertoires in COVID-19. Assay: immunoSEQ multiplex PCR; the TCRdb copy retains only in-frame clones and omits some. The sample has about 100,000 clones, approximately 88% seen once. The sequencing input was peripheral blood. The receptors come from an elderly man with acute or convalescent COVID-19. Each CDR3 is given with its conserved first and last residue. The order of the fields is CDR3 protein, J gene, V gene, D gene. The D gene is left open where the match is weak.

cdr3_aa: CASSGTSGIPYEQYF
j_call: TRBJ2-7
v_call: TRBV6-4
d_call: TRBD2

cdr3_aa: CASSPTQYSGYTF
j_call: TRBJ1-2
v_call: TRBV5-8
d_call: .

cdr3_aa: CASSLVRDPYF
j_call: TRBJ2-7
v_call: TRBV7-9
d_call: .

cdr3_aa: CASSIGEGGYNEQFF
j_call: TRBJ2-1
v_call: TRBV19
d_call: TRBD2

cdr3_aa: CASMHRGKAQPQHF
j_call: TRBJ1-5
v_call: TRBV19
d_call: TRBD1

cdr3_aa: CAISPGLAGTGELFF
j_call: TRBJ2-2
v_call: TRBV10-3
d_call: TRBD2

cdr3_aa: CASSPSNGNTEAFF
j_call: TRBJ1-1
v_call: TRBV18
d_call: .

cdr3_aa: CAGQEMNTEAFF
j_call: TRBJ1-1
v_call: TRBV30
d_call: TRBD1

cdr3_aa: CASSPRQGLSYEQYF
j_call: TRBJ2-7
v_call: TRBV7-9
d_call: .

cdr3_aa: CASSHWTGTSTEAFF
j_call: TRBJ1-1
v_call: TRBV3-1/TRBV3-2
d_call: TRBD1

cdr3_aa: CASTIGTAGYGYTF
j_call: TRBJ1-2
v_call: TRBV19
d_call: .

cdr3_aa: CSVEGAHNTYEQYF
j_call: TRBJ2-7
v_call: TRBV29-1
d_call: .

cdr3_aa: CASSGQPQRDEQFF
j_call: TRBJ2-1
v_call: TRBV18
d_call: .

cdr3_aa: CAPRSIRGGTDTQYF
j_call: TRBJ2-3
v_call: TRBV6-5
d_call: .

cdr3_aa: CASSVGQGANTQYF
j_call: TRBJ2-3
v_call: TRBV9
d_call: TRBD1

cdr3_aa: CASSPIVGRGRGSPLHF
j_call: TRBJ1-6
v_call: TRBV18
d_call: TRBD1

cdr3_aa: CASSYLTTGTGELFF
j_call: TRBJ2-2
v_call: TRBV6-5
d_call: .

cdr3_aa: CASSPPGLAGNYEQYF
j_call: TRBJ2-7
v_call: TRBV7-2
d_call: TRBD2

cdr3_aa: CASSKGLAYNEQFF
j_call: TRBJ2-1
v_call: TRBV7-3
d_call: TRBD2

cdr3_aa: CASSPGQGITDTQYF
j_call: TRBJ2-3
v_call: TRBV4-1
d_call: TRBD1

cdr3_aa: CASSGHRGSNEKLFF
j_call: TRBJ1-4
v_call: TRBV10-1
d_call: TRBD1

cdr3_aa: CSAREDPPLHF
j_call: TRBJ1-6
v_call: TRBV20-1
d_call: .

cdr3_aa: CASSILWEAEKLFF
j_call: TRBJ1-4
v_call: TRBV19
d_call: .

cdr3_aa: CASSYWGEVYEQYF
j_call: TRBJ2-7
v_call: TRBV6-2/TRBV6-3
d_call: .

cdr3_aa: CASTSGNQPQHF
j_call: TRBJ1-5
v_call: TRBV28
d_call: .

cdr3_aa: CASRRGQGARSEAFF
j_call: TRBJ1-1
v_call: TRBV2
d_call: TRBD1

cdr3_aa: CASGFTGLGQPQHF
j_call: TRBJ1-5
v_call: TRBV19
d_call: .

cdr3_aa: CASSSRGQPQHF
j_call: TRBJ1-5
v_call: TRBV7-2
d_call: .

cdr3_aa: CAWSVRRAGRTNEKLFF
j_call: TRBJ1-4
v_call: TRBV30
d_call: .

cdr3_aa: CASSFSGSGANVLTF
j_call: TRBJ2-6
v_call: TRBV7-3
d_call: .

cdr3_aa: CASSPDSNEQFF
j_call: TRBJ2-1
v_call: TRBV7-3
d_call: .

cdr3_aa: CASSQKTRSPLHF
j_call: TRBJ1-6
v_call: TRBV23-1
d_call: .

cdr3_aa: CASSLAGVYTEAFF
j_call: TRBJ1-1
v_call: TRBV5-1
d_call: .

cdr3_aa: CASSFRVGRTTGYGYTF
j_call: TRBJ1-2
v_call: TRBV7-9
d_call: .

cdr3_aa: CASSSKGTSGTFALHEQFF
j_call: TRBJ2-1
v_call: TRBV27
d_call: TRBD2

cdr3_aa: CASSFWVGGQETQYF
j_call: TRBJ2-5
v_call: TRBV7-2
d_call: TRBD2

cdr3_aa: CASSKRTGGEQYF
j_call: TRBJ2-7
v_call: TRBV7-2
d_call: TRBD1

cdr3_aa: CASSPGLGHGYTF
j_call: TRBJ1-2
v_call: TRBV18
d_call: .

cdr3_aa: CSVARSLYGYTF
j_call: TRBJ1-2
v_call: TRBV29-1
d_call: .

cdr3_aa: CASKGQRYEQYF
j_call: TRBJ2-7
v_call: TRBV3-1/TRBV3-2
d_call: .

cdr3_aa: CASSELGGQDTQYF
j_call: TRBJ2-3
v_call: TRBV10-1
d_call: .

cdr3_aa: CAWTGGGDATNEKLFF
j_call: TRBJ1-4
v_call: TRBV30
d_call: .

cdr3_aa: CASSVLDRADTEAFF
j_call: TRBJ1-1
v_call: TRBV18
d_call: TRBD1

cdr3_aa: CASRERGGADTEAFF
j_call: TRBJ1-1
v_call: TRBV6-5
d_call: TRBD1